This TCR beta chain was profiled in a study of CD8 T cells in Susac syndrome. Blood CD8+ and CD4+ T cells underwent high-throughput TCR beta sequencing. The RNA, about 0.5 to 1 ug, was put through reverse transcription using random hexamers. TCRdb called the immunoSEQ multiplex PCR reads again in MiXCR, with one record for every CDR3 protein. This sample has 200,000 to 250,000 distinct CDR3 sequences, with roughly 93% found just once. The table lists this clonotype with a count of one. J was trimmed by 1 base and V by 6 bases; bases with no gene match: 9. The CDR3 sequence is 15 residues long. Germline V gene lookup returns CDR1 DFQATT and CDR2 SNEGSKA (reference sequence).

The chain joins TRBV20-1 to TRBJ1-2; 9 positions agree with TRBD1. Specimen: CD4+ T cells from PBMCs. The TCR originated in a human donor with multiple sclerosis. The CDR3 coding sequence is TGCAGTGCCAACGGACGGGACAGGGTTAACTATGGCTACACCTTC. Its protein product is CSANGRDRVNYGYTF.